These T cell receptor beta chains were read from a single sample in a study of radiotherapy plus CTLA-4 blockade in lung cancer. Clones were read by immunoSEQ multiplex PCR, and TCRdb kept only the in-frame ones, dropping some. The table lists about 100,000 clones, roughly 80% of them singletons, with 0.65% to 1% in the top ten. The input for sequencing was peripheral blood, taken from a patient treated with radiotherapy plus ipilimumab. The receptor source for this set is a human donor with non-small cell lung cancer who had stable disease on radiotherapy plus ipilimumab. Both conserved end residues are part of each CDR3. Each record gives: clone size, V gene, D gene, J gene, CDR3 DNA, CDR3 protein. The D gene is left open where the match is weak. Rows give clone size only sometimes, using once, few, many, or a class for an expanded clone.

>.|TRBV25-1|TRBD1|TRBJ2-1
TGTGCCAGCAGTGCATACAGGGGTGGTTACAATGAGCAGTTCTTC
CASSAYRGGYNEQFF
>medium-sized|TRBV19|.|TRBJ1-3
TGTGCCAGTAGCAAGGAGGGGGACTCCGGCTCTGGAAACACCATATATTTT
CASSKEGDSGSGNTIYF
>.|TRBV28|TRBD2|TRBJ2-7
TGTGCCACCGCCGGGACTAGCGGGGCTCACGAGCAGTACTTC
CATAGTSGAHEQYF
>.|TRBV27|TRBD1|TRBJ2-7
TGTGCCAGCAGTTTAACGTCGGACAGGGTATACGAGCAGTACTTC
CASSLTSDRVYEQYF
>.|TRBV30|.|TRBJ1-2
TGTGCCTGGAGTGTAGGGCGGATTAACTATGGCTACACCTTC
CAWSVGRINYGYTF
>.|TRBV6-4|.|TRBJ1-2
TGTGCCAGCAGTGACTCGAGTCGGGGTGGTGGCTACACCTTC
CASSDSSRGGGYTF
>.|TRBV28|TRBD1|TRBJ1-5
TGTGCCAGCAGTTTTAAGGGGGCGGGCAATCAGCCCCAGCATTTT
CASSFKGAGNQPQHF
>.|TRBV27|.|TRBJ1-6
TGTGCCAGCAGTTTATCGCTGTCAGGGGCGCCTAATTCACCCCTCCACTTT
CASSLSLSGAPNSPLHF
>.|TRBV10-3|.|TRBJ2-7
TGTGCCATCAGGATGACCGGGAGCTCCTACGAGCAGTACTTC
CAIRMTGSSYEQYF
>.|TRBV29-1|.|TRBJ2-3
TGCAGCGTTGCCATCGGCCCAGATACGCAGTATTTT
CSVAIGPDTQYF
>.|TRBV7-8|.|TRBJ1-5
TGTGCCAGCAGCTTTCGGGGGGGAAGCAATCAGCCCCAGCATTTT
CASSFRGGSNQPQHF
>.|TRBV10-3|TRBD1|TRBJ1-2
TGTGCCATCAGTGCGACAGGGGGGACTGGCTACACCTTC
CAISATGGTGYTF
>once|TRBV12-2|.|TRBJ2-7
TGTGCAAGTCGCTTAGGGGGACCTAGCGCCGACTCCTACGAGCAGTACTTC
CASRLGGPSADSYEQYF
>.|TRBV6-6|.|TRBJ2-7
TGTGCCAGCAGGCTGGGTAAGGGAACTTACGAGCAGTACTTC
CASRLGKGTYEQYF
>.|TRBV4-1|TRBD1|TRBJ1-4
TGCGCCAGCAGCCCATCCGGGACAGCAACTAATGAAAAACTGTTTTTT
CASSPSGTATNEKLFF
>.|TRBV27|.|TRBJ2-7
TGTGCCAGCAGTTTTAGCTCCTACGAGCAGTACTTC
CASSFSSYEQYF
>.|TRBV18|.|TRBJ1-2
TGTGCCAGCTCACCGACGGGGCGGATCTATGGCTACACCTTC
CASSPTGRIYGYTF
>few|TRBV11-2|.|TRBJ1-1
TGTGCCAGCAGCTTTGCTGGGGCCTACACTGAAGCTTTCTTT
CASSFAGAYTEAFF
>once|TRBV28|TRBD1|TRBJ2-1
TGTGCCAGCAGTACTCCCCCCGCGACAGGGGACAATGAGCAGTTCTTC
CASSTPPATGDNEQFF
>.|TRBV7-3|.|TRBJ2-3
TGTGCCAGCAGCCTTGGACTCGGCACAGATACGCAGTATTTT
CASSLGLGTDTQYF
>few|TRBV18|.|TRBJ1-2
TGTGCCAGCTCACCACGGGACGGTAACTATGGCTACACCTTC
CASSPRDGNYGYTF
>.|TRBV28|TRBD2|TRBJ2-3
TGTGCCAGCAGCGTGACTAGCGGGACGACAGATACGCAGTATTTT
CASSVTSGTTDTQYF
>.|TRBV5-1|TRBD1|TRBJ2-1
TGCGCCAGCAGCTTGGTTCTTCAGGGGGCAGGGAATGAGCAGTTCTTC
CASSLVLQGAGNEQFF
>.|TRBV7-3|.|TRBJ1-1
TGTGCCAGCAGCTCGAAAACGAACACTGAAGCTTTCTTT
CASSSKTNTEAFF
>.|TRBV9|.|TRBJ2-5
TGTGCCAGCAGCGTAGCTCTAACGGGAGCAGAGACCCAGTACTTC
CASSVALTGAETQYF
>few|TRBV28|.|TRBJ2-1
TGTGCCAGCAGTTTAGCAAACAATGAGCAGTTCTTC
CASSLANNEQFF
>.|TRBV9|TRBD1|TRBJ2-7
TGTGCCAGCAGCCCGAAGGGACAGGGTTACGAGCAGTACTTC
CASSPKGQGYEQYF
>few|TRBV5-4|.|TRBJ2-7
TGTGCCAGCAGCTTGAAGGGGGCCTACGAGCAGTACTTC
CASSLKGAYEQYF
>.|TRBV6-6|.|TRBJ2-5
TGTGCCAGCAGTTACTCAGCTAGGGGAGAGACCCAGTACTTC
CASSYSARGETQYF
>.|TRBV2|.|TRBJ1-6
TGTGCCAGCAGGGGGAGGGTTTCTCACAAGGATTCACCCCTCCACTTT
CASRGRVSHKDSPLHF
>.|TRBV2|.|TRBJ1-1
TGTGCCAGCTACGGACTCGGGGTTGGGAACACTGAAGCTTTCTTT
CASYGLGVGNTEAFF
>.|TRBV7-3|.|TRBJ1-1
TGTGCCAGCAGCTTCTCAGTTTTGAACACTGAAGCTTTCTTT
CASSFSVLNTEAFF
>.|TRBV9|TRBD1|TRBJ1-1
TGTGCCAGCAGCCCAGGGGGGAACACTGAAGCTTTCTTT
CASSPGGNTEAFF
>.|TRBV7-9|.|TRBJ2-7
TGTGCCAGCAGCTTAGGAGGGGGACCTTACGAGCAGTACTTC
CASSLGGGPYEQYF
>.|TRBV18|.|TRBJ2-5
TGTGCCAGCTCACCATCCCAGGGGCAAGAGACCCAGTACTTC
CASSPSQGQETQYF
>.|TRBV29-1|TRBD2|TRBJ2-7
TGCAGCGTTGCCGCCGGGACTAGCGGGAGTTACGAGCAGTACTTC
CSVAAGTSGSYEQYF
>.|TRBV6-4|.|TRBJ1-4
TGTGCCAGCAGTGACGGGGGACGGATCCCTCATGGTAATGAAAAACTGTTTTTT
CASSDGGRIPHGNEKLFF
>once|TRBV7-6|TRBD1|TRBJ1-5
TGTGCCAGCAGCTCTGACAGGGTTTCGCAGCCCCAGCATTTT
CASSSDRVSQPQHF
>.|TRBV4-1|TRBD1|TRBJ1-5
TGCGCCAGCAGCCCTCGACAGGGGGCTGTGGGCAATCAGCCCCAGCATTTT
CASSPRQGAVGNQPQHF
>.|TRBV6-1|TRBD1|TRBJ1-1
TGTGCCAGCAGTGCGTTGACAGGGGGCGCGATCACTGAAGCTTTCTTT
CASSALTGGAITEAFF
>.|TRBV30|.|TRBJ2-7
TGTGCCTGGAGTGGGGATTCCTACGAGCAGTACTTC
CAWSGDSYEQYF
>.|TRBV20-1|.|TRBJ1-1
TGCAGTGCCCCACCGAGCACTGAAGCTTTCTTT
CSAPPSTEAFF
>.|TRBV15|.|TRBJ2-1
TGTGCCACCAGCAATGGGTACAATGAGCAGTTCTTC
CATSNGYNEQFF
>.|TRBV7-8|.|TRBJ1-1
TGTGCCAGCAGCACGCCCCGGGGGGGCGGGCGGAACACTGAAGCTTTCTTT
CASSTPRGGGRNTEAFF
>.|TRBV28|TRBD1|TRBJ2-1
TGTGCCAGCAGTTCCAGGACAGGGGCGAGGGAGCAGTTCTTC
CASSSRTGAREQFF
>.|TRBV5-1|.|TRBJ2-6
TGCGCCAGCAGCTTTGGACACCAATCTGGGGCCAACGTCCTGACTTTC
CASSFGHQSGANVLTF
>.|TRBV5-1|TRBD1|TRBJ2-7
TGCGCCAGCAGCTTGGAGGACAGGGGGCCGAGGGAGCAGTACTTC
CASSLEDRGPREQYF
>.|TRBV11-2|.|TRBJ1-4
TGTGCCAGCACCCGCTCAGGGGCGTTTAATGAAAAACTGTTTTTT
CASTRSGAFNEKLFF
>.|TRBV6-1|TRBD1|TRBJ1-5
TGTGCAACCGGACAGGGTAATGGAGGCAATCAGCCCCAGCATTTT
CATGQGNGGNQPQHF
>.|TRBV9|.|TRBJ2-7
TGTGCCAGCAGCGTAGGGGGAAGTCGTTACGAGCAGTACTTC
CASSVGGSRYEQYF
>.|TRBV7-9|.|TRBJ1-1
TGTGCCAGCAGCTTGGCAGGGATGTTCTCTGAAGCTTTCTTT
CASSLAGMFSEAFF
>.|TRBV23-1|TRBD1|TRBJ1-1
TGCGCCAGCAGTCAATCGGGACAGGTTACGAACACTGAAGCTTTCTTT
CASSQSGQVTNTEAFF
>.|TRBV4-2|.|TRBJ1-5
TGTGCCAGCAGCCCAGGGACGGCAAGCAATCAGCCCCAGCATTTT
CASSPGTASNQPQHF
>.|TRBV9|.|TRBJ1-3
TGTGCCAGCAGCCGGGGTCTCTCTGGAAACACCATATATTTT
CASSRGLSGNTIYF
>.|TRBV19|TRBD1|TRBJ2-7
TGTGCCAGTAGTCCCGGGACAGGGGGCTACGAGCAGTACTTC
CASSPGTGGYEQYF